These 7 T cell receptor beta chains originate from one sample sequenced in a study of cytomegalovirus exposure and HLA in healthy donors. Primers for the PCR totalled 60 Vbeta and 13 Jbeta. Profiled with immunoSEQ multiplex PCR; TCRdb holds only in-frame clones, not every one. The table includes 95,000 to 110,000 clones, roughly 77% detected once. The sequencing input was PBMCs. The source is a woman younger than 35 in good health and CMV-seropositive.

The CDR3 region has the DNA TGTGCCAGCAGTCAACGACTAGCGGGGTGCCTCCCTCGGGGCTCCTACAATGAGCAGTTCTTC. This encodes CASSQRLAGCLPRGSYNEQFF. V and J are TRBV6-8 and TRBJ2-1; 11 bases match TRBD2. Germline CDR1 and CDR2: MNHGY and SAAAGT. There are 21 residues in the CDR3. The J segment lost 0 bases and the V segment lost 5 bases, leaving 18 bases of the junction unmatched.

This clone was detected a few times. The V gene is TRBV5-6, the J gene TRBJ2-4; D possibly corresponds to TRBD1 (7 bases). The CDR3 contains 16 residues. V shed 0 bases and J shed 2 bases, with 12 bases lying between them. Looked up from germline, CDR1 is SGHDT and CDR2 is YYEEEE. CDR3 bases: TGTGCCAGCAGCTTGGACAGGGGAGGAACCAAAAACATTCAGTACTTC. It yields the protein CASSLDRGGTKNIQYF.

The chain couples TRBV2 to TRBJ2-4; TRBD2 matches 8 bases. The CDR3 sequence is 14 residues long. CDR1 SNHLY and CDR2 FYNNEI come from the germline V gene. The V and J ends lost 8 bases and 8 bases, in that order; junction bases with no gene match: 11. The CDR3 DNA follows: TGTGCCAGCCTGAATCGGGAGGGAGAGGACATTCAGTACTTC. The encoded protein is CASLNREGEDIQYF.

The V and J genes are TRBV19 and TRBJ1-5; D is perhaps TRBD1 (6 bases). This CDR3 comprises 16 residues. CDR1 is LNHDA and CDR2 is SQIVND in the germline V gene (reference sequence). The germline V and J ends were trimmed by 4 bases and 3 bases, with 16 bases remaining between them. The CDR3: CASSTRDTISNQPQHF. The CDR3, as DNA: TGTGCCAGTAGTACCCGGGACACTATCTCCAATCAGCCCCAGCATTTT.

V usage is TRBV6-5 and J usage is TRBJ2-7, with D perhaps TRBD1 (6 bases). V was shortened by 8 bases and J by 1 base, with 18 bases between the two germline ends. CDR3 length equals 15 residues. Per the germline V gene, CDR1 is MNHEY and CDR2 is SVGAGI. CDR3 in DNA: TGTGCCAGCTCCAAAATAGGACAGCAATCCTACGAGCAGTACTTC. It yields the protein CASSKIGQQSYEQYF.

The chain joins TRBV4-1 to TRBJ2-7; TRBD2 agrees at 8 bases. Per the germline V gene, CDR1 is MGHRA and CDR2 is YSYEKL. The CDR3 extends over 16 amino acids. Germline trimming cut 1 base from V and 2 bases from J; bases unmatched to any gene: 7. DNA for the CDR3: TGCGCCAGCAGCCAAGTTGGCGGGGGGTCCGCCTACGAGCAGTACTTC. Translating gives CASSQVGGGSAYEQYF.

The chain links TRBV5-1 to TRBJ2-7; D perhaps matches TRBD1 (6 bases). Between the trimmed V and J ends, which lost 2 bases and 5 bases, there was a span of 14 bases. Looked up from germline, CDR1 is SGHRS and CDR2 is YFSETQ. CDR3 length: 14 residues. The CDR3 here is CASSLLQGNNEQYF. The DNA for the CDR3 is TGCGCCAGCAGCTTACTCCAGGGGAATAACGAGCAGTACTTC.